Only one count was recorded for the clone carrying this T cell receptor (beta chain). It was RNA transcripts that yielded the amplified TCR beta CDR3 regions. TCR CDR3 underwent first-round RT-PCR with the HTBI primer set. TCRdb recomputed calls from the multiplex PCR reads with MiXCR, one row per CDR3 protein. The repertoire includes some 490,000 distinct CDR3 sequences, about 22% of them detected once, and around 54% sits in the top ten. Diagnostic assessment was based on clinical symptoms, serum thyroxine and TRAb, thyroid ultrasound and orbital computed tomography. The data were taken from a study of T cells in Graves' hyperthyroidism and ophthalmopathy. V was shortened by 2 bases and J by 7 bases, with 9 bases between the two germline ends. Germline V lookup: CDR1 WNHNN, CDR2 SYGVQD (reference sequence). The length of the CDR3 is 12 residues.

The sequence was collected from a woman in her 70s with Graves' ophthalmopathy. Sequencing used blood. V and J are TRBV10-1 and TRBJ2-7, with D unresolved. This chain's CDR3 is CASSEKLGEQYF. CDR3 DNA: TGCGCCAGCAGTGAGAAGCTAGGGGAGCAGTACTTC.